This TCR beta chain was sequenced during a study of spatial heterogeneity in lung cancer. Whole-study results and caveats: Blood showed ubiquitous tumor TCRs more often at resection than at routine follow-up.

In TCRdb, the 5' RACE reads were re-called with MiXCR into one record per CDR3 protein. The sample lists roughly 4,400 distinct CDR3 sequences, roughly 25% occurring once. V was pared by 1 base and J by 6 bases, with 11 bases between. This CDR3 is built from 14 residues. Germline lookup yields CDR1 SSHAT and CDR2 FNYEAQ (reference sequence). A note on this clonotype: Its antigen is as yet unknown.

Time point given: blood at routine non-recurrence follow-up after resection. The clonotype comes from a male donor with early-stage non-small cell lung cancer. The J gene is TRBJ2-3, the V gene TRBV7-7, with D unresolved. The sample was PBMCs, taken at follow-up. The CDR3 DNA sequence: TGTGCCAGCAGCTTAGGTACCGGTTTGGATACGCAGTATTTT. This codes for CASSLGTGLDTQYF.